This TCR beta chain stems from a study of T cells in Graves' hyperthyroidism and ophthalmopathy. Across 18 months, stable Graves' hyperthyroidism was marked by no progression to ophthalmopathy. From RNA transcripts, TCR beta CDR3 regions were amplified. A first-round RT-PCR of the TCR CDR3 used the HTBI primer set. TCRdb passed the multiplex PCR reads through MiXCR, listing each CDR3 protein once. The sample lists hundreds of thousands of distinct CDR3 sequences; 40% to 55% were seen once. Trimming took 5 bases from V and 5 from J; bases not matched to a gene: 8. The CDR3 contains 14 residues. Germline V CDR1 and CDR2: SGDLS, YYNGEE. The sample holds a few counts of this clonotype.

This sequence originates from a young woman with Graves' hyperthyroidism. The rearrangement joins TRBV9 to TRBJ2-7; 9 bases align to TRBD1. Sample: peripheral blood or thyroid tissue (not recorded which). The CDR3 sequence is CASSPGQGRDEQYF. Here the CDR3 DNA reads TGTGCCAGCAGTCCGGGACAGGGTCGCGACGAGCAGTACTTC.